This TCR beta chain was retrieved from a study of shared clonotypes between healthy human individuals. Overall study findings and caveats: The study found lower generation probabilities in non-shared clonotypes than in those shared by all four donors.

The table came from immunoSEQ multiplex PCR; TCRdb's copy has only in-frame clones and leaves some out. The table lists 950,000 to 1,100,000 clones, 65% to 80% of them singletons, with 1.4% in the top ten. Trimming stripped 6 bases from V and 2 bases from J, with 11 bases between. The CDR3 has 13 amino acids. CDR1 SGDLS and CDR2 YYNGEE come from the germline V gene. This clone showed up many times. The target antigen is unknown. The sequence was obtained from a man between 18 and 29 years old in good health. V gene TRBV9 combines with J gene TRBJ1-2; D might be TRBD1 (5 bases). Sequenced input: memory CD4+ T cells sorted from blood. The subset here: CD45RA-negative fraction. The CDR3 loop is CASNRDGNYGYTF. CDR3 bases: TGTGCCAGCAATCGGGACGGAAACTATGGCTACACCTTC.